This paragraph covers one T cell receptor beta chain sequence. V was pared by 3 bases and J by 0 bases, with 5 bases of the junction left unmatched. This CDR3 is built from 16 residues. The V gene's germline CDR1 is SGHRS and CDR2 YFSETQ. The sample comes from a study of blood T cell repertoires in COVID-19. Clones were read by immunoSEQ multiplex PCR, and TCRdb kept only the in-frame ones, dropping some. Counted here are roughly 360,000 clones, 87% occurring once; the ten biggest clones make up approximately 1.2%. This chain joins TRBV5-1 and TRBJ2-7, with 11 bases that match TRBD2. This clonotype was sampled from a man aged 25 to 40 who had recovered from COVID-19. Material for sequencing was PBMCs or T cells enriched from blood (not recorded which). CDR3 DNA sequence: TGCGCCAGCAGCTATTCACTAGCGGGGGCCTCCTACGAGCAGTACTTC. The encoded protein is CASSYSLAGASYEQYF.